The rows below give T cell receptor beta chains drawn from one sample of a study of blood T cell repertoires in COVID-19. Assay used: immunoSEQ multiplex PCR; TCRdb lists only in-frame clones, some missing. Of about 47,000 clones in the sample, less than 70% are singletons; the top ten hold under 6.5%. Sequenced input: peripheral blood. The receptors here all came from a man at least 80 years old with acute or convalescent COVID-19. The CDR3 runs from the conserved cysteine through the conserved F or W. The D gene is left open where the match is weak. Rows give clone size only sometimes, using once, few, many, or a class for an expanded clone.

clone_size j_call d_call v_call cdr3_nt cdr3_aa
. TRBJ1-2 . TRBV19 TGTGCCAGTAGTATTCAGAGTACCTTGGGGGCAGTCCTTAACTATGGCTACACCTTC CASSIQSTLGAVLNYGYTF
once TRBJ2-3 . TRBV5-1 TGCGCCAGCGCTCGGGATACTAGCACAGATACGCAGTATTTT CASARDTSTDTQYF
. TRBJ2-3 TRBD1 TRBV7-2 TGTGCCAGCAGCAAACCCCCAGGGACAGGGGGCTCTGGTGGGGATACGCAGTATTTT CASSKPPGTGGSGGDTQYF
. TRBJ2-3 TRBD1 TRBV19 TGTGCCAGTAGTGACAGGGGAGACACAGATACGCAGTATTTT CASSDRGDTDTQYF
. TRBJ2-7 . TRBV13 TGTGCCAGCAGCTTAGGATTGGGCCGGGACTCAAGCGAGCAGTACTTC CASSLGLGRDSSEQYF
. TRBJ1-1 . TRBV2 TGTGCCAGCAGTGTACAGGTTGAAGCTTTCTTT CASSVQVEAFF
. TRBJ1-2 TRBD1 TRBV7-3 TGTGCCAGCAGCTCGGGACAGGGCTATGGCTACACCTTC CASSSGQGYGYTF
once TRBJ1-1 . TRBV18 TGTGCCAGCTCACCGGAGGGTGGAGCTGAAGCTTTCTTT CASSPEGGAEAFF
few TRBJ2-2 TRBD1 TRBV30 TGTGCCTGGAGTGTACCCCGGACAGGAGACACCGGGGAGCTGTTTTTT CAWSVPRTGDTGELFF
few TRBJ1-2 TRBD1 TRBV28 TGTGCCACCAGACAGGGGACCTATGGCTACACCTTC CATRQGTYGYTF
. TRBJ2-3 TRBD2 TRBV7-8 TGTGCCAGCAGCTTAGCGCCCGGGAGCGGGAGTGATACGCAGTATTTT CASSLAPGSGSDTQYF
. TRBJ2-7 TRBD2 TRBV5-1 TGCGCCAGCAGCCTGGGACTAGTCTCCTACGAGCAGTACTTC CASSLGLVSYEQYF
. TRBJ1-2 . TRBV7-2 TGTGCCAGCAGCCCCGCGAGGGTCGGCTATGGCTACACCTTC CASSPARVGYGYTF
. TRBJ2-6 TRBD2 TRBV28 TGTGCCAGCAGTTTATTTAGCGGGGCTGGAGGTGGGGCCAACGTCCTGACTTTC CASSLFSGAGGGANVLTF
. TRBJ2-5 TRBD2 TRBV2 TGTGCCAGCATGGTTAGCGGGTGGGGGGAGACCCAGTACTTC CASMVSGWGETQYF
. TRBJ2-1 TRBD2 TRBV27 TGTGCCAGCAGACCCTTAGCGGGAGTCTACAATGAGCAGTTCTTC CASRPLAGVYNEQFF
. TRBJ2-1 . TRBV19 TGTGCCAGTAGTCGTAGTATAGGCGGTGAGCAGTTCTTC CASSRSIGGEQFF